These 23 T cell receptor beta chains were all obtained from the same sample, sequenced in a study of CD8 T cells in ankylosing spondylitis. No antigens are known for them. TCRdb used MiXCR to reprocess the 5' RACE reads, holding one entry per CDR3 protein. Of approximately 540,000 distinct CDR3 sequences listed, roughly an eighth are singletons. Study outcomes and limitations: For ankylosing spondylitis blood, a TCR beta motif of about eight highly homologous variants appeared characteristic.

The sequenced sample was blood, either unsorted or a sorted T cell fraction (not recorded which). These receptors came from a male donor with ankylosing spondylitis.

This clonotype was counted at least ten times. The genes are TRBV20-1 and TRBJ2-7; D not resolved. The CDR3 is 13 amino acids. Germline lookup yields CDR1 DFQATT and CDR2 SNEGSKA (reference sequence). Trimming stripped 3 bases from V and 3 bases from J, with 12 bases between. CDR3 region: CSARGGASYEQYV. CDR3 DNA: TGCAGTGCTAGGGGCGGAGCGAGCTACGAGCAGTACGTC.

The table lists this clonotype with many counts. This chain uses TRBV25-1 with TRBJ1-1; 7 bases match TRBD1. The CDR3 covers 13 residues. The germline V gene has CDR1 MGHDK and CDR2 SYGVNS. V lost 4 bases to trimming and J lost 3 bases; unmatched junction nucleotides: 2. The CDR3 region is CASSVGTDTEAFF. The CDR3 coding sequence is TGTGCCAGCAGTGTAGGGACAGACACTGAAGCTTTCTTT.

This sequence joins TRBV7-9 and TRBJ2-5, with a weak D call TRBD2 (5 bases). Trimming removed 5 bases from V and 1 base from J, with 17 bases in between. The length of the CDR3 is 16 residues. Germline CDR1 is SEHNR and CDR2 is FQNEAQ (reference sequence). CDR3 loop: CASSLGVGTPQETQYF. In DNA form, the CDR3 reads TGTGCCAGCAGCCTCGGGGTTGGCACCCCCCAAGAGACCCAGTACTTC. Together with reference TRBV7-9 and TRBJ2-5, the CDR3 gives the full variable domain: DTGVSQNPRHKITKRGQNVTFRCDPISEHNRLYWYRQTLGQGPEFLTYFQNEAQLEKSRLLSDRFSAERPKGSFSTLEIQRTEQGDSAMYLCASSLGVGTPQETQYFGPGTRLLVL.

This chain links TRBV12-3 or TRBV12-4 with TRBJ2-1; TRBD2 is a possible D gene (6 bases). V lost 3 bases and J lost 3, with 12 bases in between. This CDR3 contains 15 residues. For the CDR3, the DNA is TGTGCCAGCAGTTTTCCCAGCGGGTTCTACAATGAGCAGTTCTTC. Translated, it gives CASSFPSGFYNEQFF.

This clonotype was seen a few times. J is TRBJ2-5 and V is TRBV11-2; perhaps TRBD1 as D (5 bases). The CDR3 is 15 residues long. V was trimmed by 1 base and J by 3 bases, leaving 12 bases between them. Germline CDR1 SGHAT, CDR2 FQNNGV. The CDR3 here is CASSLGQGREETQYF. CDR3 sequence (DNA): TGTGCCAGCAGCTTAGGCCAGGGCAGGGAAGAGACCCAGTACTTC.

V gene TRBV20-1 combines with J gene TRBJ2-4, with 9 bases identical to TRBD1. The V segment lost 3 bases and the J segment 7 bases; nucleotides outside the gene matches: 10. The V gene's germline CDR1 is DFQATT and CDR2 SNEGSKA (reference sequence). The CDR3 consists of 15 residues. The CDR3 here is CSASLGGQGRNIQYF. Here the CDR3 DNA reads TGCAGTGCTAGTTTAGGGGGACAGGGAAGGAACATTCAGTACTTC.

This clonotype appeared a few times. V and J are TRBV11-2 and TRBJ1-1; maybe TRBD1 (6 bases). V lost 5 bases and J lost 1, with 20 bases in between. In germline, CDR1 is SGHAT, CDR2 FQNNGV. This CDR3 contains 17 residues. The CDR3 DNA reads TGTGCCAGCAGCACACGGACAGTATTGGGTTGGAACACTGAAGCTTTCTTT. This gives the protein CASSTRTVLGWNTEAFF. The complete variable domain, with remaining parts taken from reference TRBV11-2 and TRBJ1-1, reads EAGVAQSPRYKIIEKRQSVAFWCNPISGHATLYWYQQILGQGPKLLIQFQNNGVVDDSQLPKDRFSAERLKGVDSTLKIQPAKLEDSAVYLCASSTRTVLGWNTEAFFGQGTRLTVV.

This clonotype was detected ten times or more. The chain is built from TRBV5-1 and TRBJ2-4; the D is unclear. CDR3 length: 14 residues. With 7 bases removed from V and 1 base from J, the gap between germline ends came to 12 bases. Germline CDR1 and CDR2: SGHRS and YFSETQ. The CDR3: CASSRTAAKNIQYF. The DNA of the CDR3 is TGCGCCAGCTCAAGGACCGCTGCCAAAAACATTCAGTACTTC.

This clonotype was counted a few times. This chain links TRBV7-9 with TRBJ2-7; a possible D gene is TRBD1 (6 bases). Germline V gene data show CDR1 as SEHNR and CDR2 as FQNEAQ (reference sequence). This CDR3 is built from 14 residues. The V end was cut by 4 bases, the J end by 3 bases, with 13 bases between. The CDR3 loop is CASSSSPQGYEQYV. CDR3 sequence (DNA): TGTGCCAGCAGCTCCTCTCCACAGGGCTACGAGCAGTACGTC.

CDR3 DNA: TGTGCCAGCAGTCTCGGGGCGCTCGAGGGCACTGAAGCTTTCTTT. Translating it yields CASSLGALEGTEAFF. The genes are TRBV12-3 or TRBV12-4 and TRBJ1-1; perhaps TRBD1 as D (5 bases). Between the trimmed V and J ends, which lost 5 bases and 4 bases, there was a span of 17 bases. CDR3 size: 15 residues.

This rearrangement joins TRBV5-1 to TRBJ2-1; tentatively, D is TRBD1 (6 bases). In germline, CDR1 is SGHRS, CDR2 YFSETQ. The CDR3 runs 19 residues. V gave up 1 base and J gave up 2 bases, with 22 bases separating them. The CDR3 DNA is TGCGCCAGCAGCTTGTTTTCGTCATCTAGGGGGTTAGCCTACAATGAGCAGTTCTTC. This codes for CASSLFSSSRGLAYNEQFF.

This clonotype was picked up many times. The CDR3 sequence is CATSGALGGADTQYF. CDR3 bases: TGTGCCACCAGCGGCGCCCTCGGGGGAGCAGATACGCAGTATTTT. V usage is TRBV15 and J usage is TRBJ2-3; tentatively, D is TRBD2 (6 bases). With 5 bases removed from V and 4 bases from J, the gap between germline ends came to 16 bases. Germline assignment: CDR1 LNHNV and CDR2 YYDKDF (reference sequence). The CDR3 consists of 15 residues.

This clonotype was counted a few times. J is TRBJ2-2 and V is TRBV29-1; 9 bases align to TRBD1. Unmatched junction bases numbered 6, after V lost 6 bases and J lost 7 bases. Germline V gene data show CDR1 as SQVTM and CDR2 as ANQGSEA. The CDR3 consists of 13 residues. The CDR3 DNA reads as TGCAGCGTCCGGGACAGGGAACACGGGGAGCTGTTTTTT. Residues: CSVRDREHGELFF.

This clonotype was counted ten times or more. The V gene is TRBV29-1, the J gene TRBJ1-1; D might be TRBD1 (5 bases). Looked up from germline, CDR1 is SQVTM and CDR2 is ANQGSEA. The CDR3 length is 12 residues. V was pared by 3 bases and J by 6 bases, with 11 bases between. This CDR3 reads CSVDGRGAEAFF. The CDR3 DNA follows: TGCAGCGTTGACGGGCGGGGGGCTGAAGCTTTCTTT.

A few counts support this clonotype. The J gene is TRBJ2-3, the V gene TRBV7-2; D is undetermined. The V end lost 2 bases, the J end lost 4 bases, and 10 bases lay between the germline ends. The CDR3 is 14 residues long. In germline, CDR1 is SGHTA, CDR2 FQGNSA. This chain's CDR3 is CASSLLSNSDTQYF. CDR3 bases: TGTGCCAGCAGCTTATTAAGCAATTCAGATACGCAGTATTTT.

The chain recombines TRBV19 with TRBJ2-7; possibly TRBD1 for D (6 bases). V lost 2 bases, J lost 6 bases, and 17 bases lay in between. The germline CDR1 and CDR2 sequences are LNHDA and SQIVND (reference sequence). The CDR3 spans 15 residues. CDR3 sequence: CASSIPSRGGFEQYF. CDR3 nucleotides: TGTGCCAGTAGTATACCCTCCAGGGGCGGTTTCGAGCAGTACTTC. Filled out from reference TRBV19 and TRBJ2-7, the complete variable domain reads DGGITQSPKYLFRKEGQNVTLSCEQNLNHDAMYWYRQDPGQGLRLIYYSQIVNDFQKGDIAEGYSVSREKKESFPLTVTSAQKNPTAFYLCASSIPSRGGFEQYFGPGTRLTVT.

This rearrangement joins TRBV5-1 to TRBJ2-5; TRBD2 aligns across 8 bases. Germline values: CDR1 SGHRS, CDR2 YFSETQ. This CDR3 contains 14 residues. Unmatched junction bases numbered 9, after V lost 2 bases and J lost 9 bases. This chain's CDR3 is CASSFTSGQGAQYF. In DNA form, the CDR3 reads TGCGCCAGCAGCTTTACTAGCGGACAAGGGGCCCAGTACTTC.

Many counts were recorded for this clonotype. CDR3 amino acids: CASSLRDGNTGELFF. In DNA, the CDR3 is TGCGCCAGCAGCCTCCGGGACGGAAACACCGGGGAGCTGTTTTTT. The chain joins TRBV5-1 to TRBJ2-2; D tentatively reads TRBD1 or TRBD2 (5 bases each). V was clipped by 4 bases and J by 2 bases, with 12 bases between them. This CDR3 spans 15 amino acids. Germline V gene sequence: CDR1 SGHRS, CDR2 YFSETQ.

In its sample, this clonotype was seen a few times. The junction does not match germline at one end; this may be a read error. V is TRBV12-3 or TRBV12-4 and J is TRBJ2-5, with TRBD2 matching 8 bases. CDR3 size: 14 residues. Written as DNA, the CDR3 is TGTGCCAGCAGTATAGCGGGACTCCAAGAGACCCAGTACTTC. It codes for CASSIAGLQETQYF.

The chain carries TRBV5-1 and TRBJ1-2, with D unclear. The CDR3 has 13 residues. Looked up from germline, CDR1 is SGHRS and CDR2 is YFSETQ. V shed 4 bases and J shed 8 bases, with 15 bases lying between them. CDR3 sequence (DNA): TGCGCCAGCAGCCGGACCGGGGAAGAGGGCTACACCTTC. It is translated as CASSRTGEEGYTF.

The table lists this clonotype with a few counts. V is TRBV24-1 and J is TRBJ1-2, with D tentatively TRBD1 (5 bases). This CDR3 comprises 12 residues. The V gene lost 7 bases and the J gene lost 8 bases, with 13 bases spanning the gap. Germline loops: CDR1 KGHDR, CDR2 SFDVKD. DNA of the CDR3: TGTGCCACCAGCGCAGGGCGTGAGGGCTACACCTTC. It specifies CATSAGREGYTF.

The V gene is TRBV7-2, the J gene TRBJ2-5; D is perhaps TRBD1 (6 bases). V lost 4 bases, J lost 2 bases, and 17 bases lay in between. The CDR3 loop spans 16 amino acids. CDR1 is SGHTA and CDR2 is FQGNSA in the germline V gene. CDR3: CASSSPPGHIQETQYF. As DNA, the CDR3 is TGTGCCAGCAGCTCGCCACCGGGACACATACAAGAGACCCAGTACTTC. The full variable domain, with the rest looked up from reference TRBV7-2 and TRBJ2-5, is GAGVSQSPSNKVTEKGKDVELRCDPISGHTALYWYRQSLGQGLEFLIYFQGNSAPDKSGLPSDRFSAERTGGSVSTLTIQRTQQEDSAVYLCASSSPPGHIQETQYFGPGTRLLVL.

The V call is TRBV5-4, the J call TRBJ1-2, with D possibly matching TRBD1 (6 bases). The CDR3 is 15 residues long. Germline assignment: CDR1 SGHNT and CDR2 YYREEE (reference sequence). Trimming removed 2 bases at V and 4 bases at J, with 15 bases between. The DNA of the CDR3 is TGTGCCAGCAGCTTTTCGACAGGAACTAGCTATGGCTACACCTTC. Protein sequence: CASSFSTGTSYGYTF.